The 27 T cell receptor beta chains in this list originate from one sample, sequenced in a study of Graves' ophthalmopathy and Graves' hyperthyroidism. The authors amplified TCR beta CDR3 regions from RNA transcripts. Scientists carried out first-round RT-PCR using HTBI primers and then a second-round multiplex PCR. TCRdb recomputed calls from the multiplex PCR reads with MiXCR, one row per CDR3 protein. The profile shows around 670,000 distinct CDR3 sequences, about 44% of them singletons. The sample was peripheral blood. These receptors were taken from an adult man with Graves' ophthalmopathy.

This clonotype has at least ten counts. The chain combines TRBV29-1 with TRBJ1-3; D is possibly TRBD1 (6 bases). Trimming removed 1 base at V and 0 bases at J, with 13 bases between. The germline V gene encodes CDR1 SQVTM and CDR2 ANQGSEA. The CDR3 consists of 16 residues. CDR3: CSVEGPGANSGNTIYF. The CDR3 DNA is TGCAGCGTTGAAGGGCCAGGGGCGAACTCTGGAAACACCATATATTTT.

This clonotype was detected many times. The V and J genes are TRBV25-1 and TRBJ1-4; 8 bases line up with TRBD1. There are 16 residues in the CDR3. CDR1 and CDR2 from the germline V gene are MGHDK and SYGVNS. The V gene end was trimmed by 4 bases and the J gene end by 7 bases; junction bases not matched to a gene: 11. This CDR3 reads CASSGMTGDWGEKLFF. The CDR3 DNA is TGTGCCAGCAGTGGGATGACAGGGGATTGGGGTGAAAAACTGTTTTTT.

The chain's CDR3 is CSSTGPSSGANVLTF. The CDR3 region has the DNA TGCAGCTCGACAGGGCCCAGCTCTGGGGCCAACGTCCTGACTTTC. The V call is TRBV29-1, the J call TRBJ2-6, with 7 bases that match TRBD1. Germline lookup yields CDR1 SQVTM and CDR2 ANQGSEA. The CDR3 consists of 15 residues. Trimming cost V 8 bases and J 0 bases; bases outside gene matches: 7.

The chain employs TRBV2 and TRBJ1-2; 8 nucleotides match TRBD1. This CDR3 contains 15 residues. With 4 bases clipped from V and 4 bases from J, the junction kept 8 bases outside the gene matches. Germline CDR1 reads SNHLY; CDR2 reads FYNNEI. The CDR3 here is CASSVQGALPYGYTF. Written as DNA, the CDR3 is TGTGCCAGCAGTGTCCAGGGGGCGCTCCCCTATGGCTACACCTTC.

This clonotype was counted at least ten times. The J gene is TRBJ2-5, the V gene TRBV25-1; D gene ambiguous. V lost 4 bases to trimming and J lost 0 bases, with 9 bases between them. Germline values: CDR1 MGHDK, CDR2 SYGVNS. This CDR3 region has 14 residues. The CDR3 bases are TGTGCCAGCAGTGGCACCCTCAACCAAGAGACCCAGTACTTC. Protein product: CASSGTLNQETQYF.

The chain carries TRBV25-1 and TRBJ2-2, with 11 bases matching TRBD2. With V trimmed by 6 bases and J by 1 base, 7 bases remained unmatched. This CDR3 contains 17 residues. CDR1 and CDR2 (germline): MGHDK, SYGVNS. Here the CDR3 reads CASSLRLAGMNTGELFF. The CDR3 DNA is TGTGCCAGCAGCCTTCGACTAGCGGGGATGAACACCGGGGAGCTGTTTTTT.

V is TRBV7-9 and J is TRBJ1-1; possibly TRBD1 for D (5 bases). Germline-derived CDR1 and CDR2 are SEHNR and FQNEAQ (reference sequence). V lost 8 bases, J lost 1 base, and 8 bases lay in between. The CDR3 totals 12 residues. The DNA of the CDR3 is TGTGCCAGCGGGAGGGGGAACACTGAAGCTTTCTTT. Its protein is CASGRGNTEAFF.

The V gene is TRBV25-1, the J gene TRBJ2-7; no reliable D call. The germline V gene has CDR1 MGHDK and CDR2 SYGVNS. Trimming removed 6 bases from V and 2 bases from J, with 17 bases in between. The CDR3 loop spans 15 amino acids. In DNA form, the CDR3 reads TGTGCCAGCAGCCGTTCGAGCACCTCAACCTACGAGCAGTACTTC. Residues: CASSRSSTSTYEQYF.

This clonotype was counted a few times. The gene calls are TRBV7-9 and TRBJ1-2; 7 nucleotides align to TRBD1. CDR3 length: 15 residues. Looked up from germline, CDR1 is SEHNR and CDR2 is FQNEAQ (reference sequence). The J segment lost 4 bases and the V segment lost 1 base, leaving 6 bases of the junction unmatched. CDR3 nucleotide sequence: TGTGCCAGCAGCTTAGGCAGGGGGGACGGCTATGGCTACACCTTC. It is translated as CASSLGRGDGYGYTF.

The chain combines TRBV29-1 with TRBJ1-1, with 7 bases that match TRBD1. Germline V CDR1 and CDR2: SQVTM, ANQGSEA. The CDR3 spans 13 residues. Trimming at V came to 8 bases and at J to 7 bases, leaving 13 bases not matched to a gene. The CDR3: CSIDLARTGEAFF. The CDR3 nucleotides are TGCAGCATCGACCTAGCACGGACAGGTGAAGCTTTCTTT.

This clonotype was observed at least ten times. The V call is TRBV9, the J call TRBJ2-7; 9 positions match TRBD1. The V and J ends lost 2 bases and 7 bases, in that order; junction bases with no gene match: 4. CDR3 size: 13 residues. CDR1 SGDLS and CDR2 YYNGEE come from the germline V gene. The CDR3 is CASSVGQGKEQYF. CDR3 DNA: TGTGCCAGCAGCGTGGGACAGGGTAAGGAGCAGTACTTC.

The chain uses TRBV15 and TRBJ1-2; possibly TRBD1 for D (5 bases). This CDR3 contains 14 residues. From germline, CDR1 is LNHNV and CDR2 YYDKDF (reference sequence). Trimming removed 0 bases from V and 12 bases from J, with 17 bases in between. CDR3 nucleotides: TGTGCCACCAGCAGAGATCCAGGGCGCTCTGGAAACACCTTC. This gives the protein CATSRDPGRSGNTF.

A few counts support this clonotype. The chain couples TRBV4-3 to TRBJ1-2; a possible D gene is TRBD1 (5 bases). V lost 6 bases, J lost 6 bases, and 23 bases lay in between. This CDR3 has 16 amino acids. Germline lookup yields CDR1 LGHNA and CDR2 YSLEER. The DNA for the CDR3 is TGCGCCAGCAGTCAAAGCCGATCATGGGACCGTAATGGCTACACCTTC. This sequence encodes CASSQSRSWDRNGYTF.

The genes are TRBV19 and TRBJ1-1, with D perhaps TRBD1 (5 bases). The CDR3 totals 14 residues. Trimming removed 3 bases at V and 4 bases at J, with 12 bases between. CDR1 LNHDA and CDR2 SQIVND come from the germline V gene (reference sequence). The CDR3 loop is CASSIGTLGTEAFF. CDR3 DNA: TGTGCCAGTAGTATTGGGACTTTGGGCACTGAAGCTTTCTTT.

This sequence joins TRBV5-1 and TRBJ2-7; maybe TRBD2 (6 bases). Per germline, CDR1 SGHRS and CDR2 YFSETQ. The CDR3 length is 15 residues. V gave up 4 bases and J gave up 5 bases, with 19 bases separating them. The CDR3 DNA sequence: TGCGCCAGCAGCCAGAAGCTGGGACTCGTCGACGAGCAGTACTTC. The encoded protein is CASSQKLGLVDEQYF.

This chain links TRBV10-3 with TRBJ2-7, with 7 bases aligning to TRBD1. The germline CDR1 and CDR2 sequences are ENHRY and SYGVKD. After removal of 10 bases from V and 3 bases from J, the junction contained 9 bases not matched to a gene. The CDR3 loop spans 13 amino acids. The CDR3 protein is CATDGRGIYEQYF. For the CDR3, the DNA is TGTGCCACGGACGGCAGGGGGATCTACGAGCAGTACTTC.

The chain links TRBV10-3 to TRBJ2-7; D is possibly TRBD2 (5 bases). The CDR3 contains 12 residues. In germline, CDR1 is ENHRY, CDR2 SYGVKD. The V end was cut by 3 bases, the J end by 4 bases, with 7 bases between. The CDR3: CAISDRDYEQYF. CDR3 DNA: TGTGCCATCAGTGACCGGGATTACGAGCAGTACTTC.

This clonotype was seen a few times. Compared with germline, one end of the junction differs, possibly owing to a read error. This chain links TRBV7-7 with TRBJ2-2, with no clear D. The CDR3 totals 17 residues. CDR1 is SSHAT and CDR2 is FNYEAQ in the germline V gene (reference sequence). The CDR3 protein is CASSRDPQSSNTGELFF. The CDR3 DNA is TGTGCTAGCAGCCGAGACCCCCAGAGTTCGAACACCGGGGAGCTGTTTTTT. The entire variable domain, with the rest obtained from reference TRBV7-7 and TRBJ2-2, is as follows: GAGVSQSPRYKVTKRGQDVTLRCDPISSHATLYWYQQALGQGPEFLTYFNYEAQPDKSGLPSDRFSAERPEGSISTLTIQRTEQRDSAMYRCASSRDPQSSNTGELFFGEGSRLTVL.

This chain uses TRBV19 with TRBJ1-2, with 7 bases fitting TRBD1. CDR3 length: 13 amino acids. Losses at the gene ends were 2 bases for V and 4 bases for J; bases not matched to a gene: 1. Germline V lookup: CDR1 LNHDA, CDR2 SQIVND (reference sequence). The CDR3 bases are TGTGCCAGTAGTATAAACAGGGGCTATGGCTACACCTTC. Translating gives CASSINRGYGYTF.

Remarks on this clonotype: Being one base from a much bigger clone, this may be a read error. The conserved phenylalanine or tryptophan is not found at the CDR3 terminus, so this likely reflects a read error. This rearrangement joins TRBV7-9 to TRBJ2-7; 9 bases match TRBD1. This CDR3 spans 15 amino acids. Germline assignment: CDR1 SEHNR and CDR2 FQNEAQ (reference sequence). J lost 3 bases, V lost 5 bases, and 8 bases had no gene match. The CDR3 bases are TGTGCCAGCAGCCCTCCCGGGACAGGGATCTACGAGCAGTACCTC. It specifies CASSPPGTGIYEQYL.

The rearrangement links TRBV19 to TRBJ1-2; unclear D gene. The V end was cut by 3 bases, the J end by 5 bases, with 13 bases between. The length of the CDR3 is 14 residues. CDR1 and CDR2 (germline): LNHDA, SQIVND (reference sequence). CDR3 nucleotide sequence: TGTGCCAGTAGTATCGTGGCAGTTGAATATGGCTACACCTTC. This gives the protein CASSIVAVEYGYTF.

In its sample, this clonotype was seen a few times. The chain employs TRBV24-1 and TRBJ2-3; D is undetermined. The V gene lost 4 bases and the J gene lost 0 bases, with 10 bases spanning the gap. Germline CDR1 reads KGHDR; CDR2 reads SFDVKD. CDR3 size: 15 residues. This CDR3 reads CATSDRARSTDTQYF. CDR3 DNA sequence: TGTGCCACCAGTGACCGAGCTAGGAGCACAGATACGCAGTATTTT.

V usage is TRBV5-4 and J usage is TRBJ1-1, with TRBD1 matching 8 bases. There are 14 residues in the CDR3. V shed 3 bases and J 4 bases; nucleotides not matched to a gene: 5. Germline loops: CDR1 SGHNT, CDR2 YYREEE (reference sequence). CDR3 region: CASSSVQGATEAFF. The DNA for the CDR3 is TGTGCCAGCAGCTCAGTCCAGGGGGCCACTGAAGCTTTCTTT.

This clonotype came up a few times. V and J are TRBV20-1 and TRBJ2-7; D may be TRBD2 (6 bases). The V gene's germline CDR1 is DFQATT and CDR2 SNEGSKA (reference sequence). V gave up 1 base and J gave up 3 bases, with 13 bases separating them. The CDR3 sequence is 14 residues long. CDR3 in DNA: TGCAGTGCTAGAGCGACTAGGTTCGACTACGAGCAGTACTTC. This gives the protein CSARATRFDYEQYF.

The chain uses TRBV2 and TRBJ2-7; 10 bases are a match to TRBD2. Trimming at V came to 8 bases and at J to 5 bases, leaving 9 bases not matched to a gene. Per the germline V gene, CDR1 is SNHLY and CDR2 is FYNNEI. The length of the CDR3 is 14 residues. The CDR3 coding sequence is TGTGCCAGCGGCTCAGCGGGAGGGCCCCACGAGCAGTACTTC. It specifies CASGSAGGPHEQYF.

This clonotype occurred many times. V usage is TRBV25-1 and J usage is TRBJ1-2, with D maybe TRBD1 (5 bases). Trimming pared 2 bases from V and 2 bases from J, leaving 12 bases between. The germline gives CDR1 MGHDK, CDR2 SYGVNS. The CDR3 consists of 15 residues. The CDR3 sequence is CASSEGSGTNYGYTF. CDR3 in DNA: TGTGCCAGCAGTGAAGGGTCAGGGACCAACTATGGCTACACCTTC.

This clonotype was observed once. The chain links TRBV25-1 to TRBJ2-2, with D uncertain. Germline loops: CDR1 MGHDK, CDR2 SYGVNS. This CDR3 is 15 amino acids long. Trimming stripped 6 bases from V and 0 bases from J, with 11 bases between. CDR3 DNA sequence: TGTGCCAGCAGCTTCGACGTTGCGAACACCGGGGAGCTGTTTTTT. As protein: CASSFDVANTGELFF.